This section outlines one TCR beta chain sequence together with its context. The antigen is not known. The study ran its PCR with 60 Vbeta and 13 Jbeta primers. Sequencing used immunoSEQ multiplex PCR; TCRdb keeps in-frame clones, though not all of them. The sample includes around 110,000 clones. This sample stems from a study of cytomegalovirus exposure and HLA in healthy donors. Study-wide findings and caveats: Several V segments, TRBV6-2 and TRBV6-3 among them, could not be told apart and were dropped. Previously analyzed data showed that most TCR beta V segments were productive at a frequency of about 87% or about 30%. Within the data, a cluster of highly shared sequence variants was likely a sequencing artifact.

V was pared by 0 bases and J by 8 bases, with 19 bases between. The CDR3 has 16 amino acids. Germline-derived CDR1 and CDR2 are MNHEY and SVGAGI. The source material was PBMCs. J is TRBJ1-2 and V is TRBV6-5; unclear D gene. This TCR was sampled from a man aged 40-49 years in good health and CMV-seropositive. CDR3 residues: CASSYSTGNYFAGYTF. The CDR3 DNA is TGTGCCAGCAGTTACTCGACCGGCAACTATTTCGCGGGCTACACCTTC.